The clone carrying this T cell receptor (beta chain) came up many times. Its antigen is still unknown. The sample is drawn from a study of CD8 T cells in ankylosing spondylitis. Study results and caveats: Ankylosing spondylitis blood appeared to be characterized by a TCR beta motif of fewer than ten highly homologous variants. Clones that were linked to disease were CD8+ and were relatively rare in peripheral blood. Certain motif variants had earlier been reported in reactive arthritis synovial fluid and blood. Reports say disease-linked clones showed up significantly more in matched ankylosing spondylitis synovial fluid.

TCRdb reprocessed the 5' RACE reads via MiXCR and lists one record per CDR3 protein. The data hold around 150,000 distinct CDR3 sequences, with 9.5% to 13% observed a single time. Unmatched junction bases numbered 6, after V lost 5 bases and J lost 3 bases. The CDR3 consists of 15 residues. CDR1 and CDR2 (germline): SQVTM, ANQGSEA. The chain is built from TRBV29-1 and TRBJ2-2; 10 bases map to TRBD1. Sequencing was done on a sample of blood, either unsorted or a sorted T cell fraction (not recorded which). The sequence was obtained from a male donor with ankylosing spondylitis or in good health (not recorded which). CDR3 DNA: TGCAGCGTTTTGACAGGGGGCTTAGACACCGGGGAGCTGTTTTTT. The encoded protein is CSVLTGGLDTGELFF.